This TCR beta chain came from a study of blood T cell repertoires in COVID-19. Study summary: The samples span acute and convalescent COVID-19 from the United States, Italy and Spain. PBMCs, B-cell-depleted T cells, or T cells were the source of the cDNA or gDNA that made up the material.

As processed by the authors: For nucleated cells, counts were estimated from reference gene primer amplification. Some clones are missing from TCRdb's copy, which holds only in-frame ones; the method was immunoSEQ multiplex PCR. The D gene and trimming were derived from the DNA, and the V and J assignments and clone size from that table. The sample consists of about 190,000 clones, about 75% of them appearing once. The germline V gene encodes CDR1 SGHRS and CDR2 YFSETQ. With 4 bases clipped from V and 5 bases from J, the junction kept 2 bases outside the gene matches. The length of the CDR3 is 14 residues.

Specimen: peripheral blood. This rearrangement joins TRBV5-1 to TRBJ1-4; 10 nucleotides agree with TRBD1. This clonotype was obtained from a woman aged 70 to 79 with acute or convalescent COVID-19. CDR3 protein: CASSVDRGNEKLFF. The CDR3, as DNA: TGCGCCAGCAGCGTGGACAGGGGGAATGAAAAACTGTTTTTT.